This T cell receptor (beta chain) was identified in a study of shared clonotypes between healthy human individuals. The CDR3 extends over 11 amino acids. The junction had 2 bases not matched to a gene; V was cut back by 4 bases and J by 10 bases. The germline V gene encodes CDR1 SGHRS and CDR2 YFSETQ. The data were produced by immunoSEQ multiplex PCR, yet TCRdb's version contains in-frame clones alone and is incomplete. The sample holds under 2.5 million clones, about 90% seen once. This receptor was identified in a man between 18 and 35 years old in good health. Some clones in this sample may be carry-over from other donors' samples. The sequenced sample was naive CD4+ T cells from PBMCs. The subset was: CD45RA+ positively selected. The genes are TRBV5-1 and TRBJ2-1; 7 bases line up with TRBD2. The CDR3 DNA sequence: TGCGCCAGCAGCGATAGCGGGGAGCAGTTCTTC. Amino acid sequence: CASSDSGEQFF.